The clone carrying this T cell receptor beta chain was seen a few times. What it recognizes is unknown. The method was immunoSEQ multiplex PCR; TCRdb's version includes in-frame clones alone and lacks a portion of them. The sample includes 150,000 to 200,000 clones, approximately 93% of them seen just once. The sample originates from a study of T cell responses to AZD1222 COVID-19 vaccine. Background on the study: Pooling of second doses given at about 4 or about 12 weeks was done. Overall study findings and caveats: The repertoires were collected only after the peak T cell response. Vaccine-associated CD4 TCRs spanned spike, dominant at 160-218 and 743-854. Clonal diversity may have been underestimated, and the donors were mostly white British, with more females than males.

Germline V gene sequence: CDR1 SGHRS, CDR2 YFSETQ. The CDR3 is made up of 14 amino acids. Trimming pared 4 bases from V and 4 bases from J, leaving 11 bases between. Source: peripheral blood, taken on day 0 of AZD1222 vaccination. The chain recombines TRBV5-1 with TRBJ2-2, with D possibly matching TRBD1 (6 bases). This receptor was obtained from an adult in good health. The DNA for the CDR3 is TGCGCCAGCAGCGCGACAGGTACCACCGGGGAGCTGTTTTTT. Its translation: CASSATGTTGELFF.